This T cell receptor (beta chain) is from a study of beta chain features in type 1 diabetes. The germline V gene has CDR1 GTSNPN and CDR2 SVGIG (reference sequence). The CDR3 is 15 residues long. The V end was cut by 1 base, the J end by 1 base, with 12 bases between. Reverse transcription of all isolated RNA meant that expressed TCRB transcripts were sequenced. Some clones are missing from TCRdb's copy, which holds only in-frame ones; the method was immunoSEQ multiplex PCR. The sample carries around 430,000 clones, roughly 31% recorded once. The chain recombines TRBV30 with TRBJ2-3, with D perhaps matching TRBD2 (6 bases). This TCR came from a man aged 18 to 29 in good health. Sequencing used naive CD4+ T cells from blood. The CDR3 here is CAWSGGDYGTDTQYF. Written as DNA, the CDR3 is TGTGCCTGGAGTGGCGGGGATTATGGCACAGATACGCAGTATTTT.